The clone carrying this TCR beta chain was recorded once. This entry is derived from a study of cytomegalovirus exposure and HLA in healthy donors. The V gene lost 6 bases and the J gene lost 5 bases, with 5 bases spanning the gap. The CDR3 runs 11 residues. The germline V gene has CDR1 MNHEY and CDR2 SVGAGI. TCRdb's table, derived via immunoSEQ multiplex PCR, lists solely in-frame clones and lacks some. The table records around 70,000 clones, 85% to 95% of them present only once. V gene TRBV6-5 combines with J gene TRBJ1-3; D not resolved. Sequences were obtained from PBMCs. This sequence originates from a young man in good health and CMV-seronegative. The CDR3 spells CASSFRNTIYF. The CDR3 DNA reads TGTGCCAGCAGCTTCCGAAACACCATATATTTT.